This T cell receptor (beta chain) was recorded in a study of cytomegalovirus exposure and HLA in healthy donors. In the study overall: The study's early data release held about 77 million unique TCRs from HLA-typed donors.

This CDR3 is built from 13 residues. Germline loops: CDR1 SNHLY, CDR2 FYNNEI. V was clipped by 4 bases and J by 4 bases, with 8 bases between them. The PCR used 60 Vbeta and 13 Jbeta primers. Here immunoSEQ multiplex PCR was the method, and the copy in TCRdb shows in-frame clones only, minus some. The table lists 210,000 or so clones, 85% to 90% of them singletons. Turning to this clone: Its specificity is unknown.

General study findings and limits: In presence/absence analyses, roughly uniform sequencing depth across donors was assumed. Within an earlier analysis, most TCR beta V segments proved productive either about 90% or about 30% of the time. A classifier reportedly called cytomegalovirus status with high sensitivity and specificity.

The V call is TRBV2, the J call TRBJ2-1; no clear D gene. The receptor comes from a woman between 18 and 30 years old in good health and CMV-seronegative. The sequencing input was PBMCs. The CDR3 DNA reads TGTGCCAGCAGTGTAGACACATACAATGAGCAGTTCTTC. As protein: CASSVDTYNEQFF.